This entry lists 8 T cell receptor beta chains sequenced from one sample in a study of blood T cell repertoires in COVID-19. Sequenced by immunoSEQ multiplex PCR; TCRdb stores in-frame clones only, minus some. The repertoire has roughly 280,000 clones, about 85% of them found once; the top ten carry about 3.6%. Sample: peripheral blood. The receptors were sampled from a man aged 18-30 years with active or convalescent COVID-19.

The gene calls are TRBV11-3 and TRBJ2-3; 7 nucleotides agree with TRBD1. The germline CDR1 and CDR2 sequences are SGHNT and YENEEA. J gave up 10 bases and V 5 bases, and 12 bases lay outside the gene matches. CDR3 length equals 14 residues. CDR3 DNA sequence: TGTGCCAGCAGCCGAGGACAGGTGATATATGCGCAGTATTTT. It encodes CASSRGQVIYAQYF.

The gene calls are TRBV18 and TRBJ2-7; D perhaps matches TRBD1 (6 bases). V was clipped by 3 bases and J by 4 bases, with 10 bases between them. In germline, CDR1 is KGHSH, CDR2 LQKENI. The CDR3 has 13 residues. The CDR3 sequence is CASSPPGEYEQYF. CDR3 bases: TGTGCCAGCTCACCGCCAGGGGAATACGAGCAGTACTTC.

The chain combines TRBV9 with TRBJ2-7; 16 bases match TRBD2. The CDR3 totals 16 residues. Germline CDR1 and CDR2: SGDLS and YYNGEE. Trimming cost V 5 bases and J 7 bases; bases outside gene matches: 9. The CDR3 nucleotides are TGTGCCAGCAGTTACGTTCCGGGACTAGCGGGAGGGGAGCAGTACTTC. Translated: CASSYVPGLAGGEQYF.

V gene TRBV10-3 combines with J gene TRBJ2-1; 9 bases are a match to TRBD2. Losses at the gene ends were 0 bases for V and 7 bases for J; bases not matched to a gene: 10. This CDR3 has 17 residues. Germline CDR1 ENHRY, CDR2 SYGVKD. The chain's CDR3 is CAISESSGGRGRNEQFF. The DNA of the CDR3 is TGTGCCATCAGTGAGTCGAGCGGGGGGCGGGGAAGGAATGAGCAGTTCTTC.

This chain links TRBV28 with TRBJ2-2, with D perhaps matching TRBD2 (5 bases). Germline V gene sequence: CDR1 MDHEN, CDR2 SYDVKM. The CDR3 is 16 residues long. V shed 7 bases and J shed 4 bases, with 19 bases lying between them. CDR3 region: CASTRPPGRGTGELFF. The CDR3 DNA reads as TGTGCCAGCACCCGACCCCCAGGACGGGGCACCGGGGAGCTGTTTTTT. The complete variable domain, with remaining parts taken from reference TRBV28 and TRBJ2-2, reads DVKVTQSSRYLVKRTGEKVFLECVQDMDHENMFWYRQDPGLGLRLIYFSYDVKMKEKGDIPEGYSVSREKKERFSLILESASTNQTSMYLCASTRPPGRGTGELFFGEGSRLTVL.

The CDR3 DNA reads as TGTGCCTGGAGTGCCGGGACAGGGCGCTACGAGCAGTACTTC. It translates to CAWSAGTGRYEQYF. The rearrangement joins TRBV30 to TRBJ2-7; 9 bases match TRBD1. Germline assignment: CDR1 GTSNPN and CDR2 SVGIG (reference sequence). CDR3 length equals 14 residues. The J segment lost 3 bases and the V segment lost 1 base, leaving 4 bases of the junction unmatched.

The chain carries TRBV27 and TRBJ2-3; D is perhaps TRBD2 (7 bases). CDR1 and CDR2 (germline): MNHEY, SMNVEV (reference sequence). This CDR3 contains 14 residues. The V gene lost 5 bases and the J gene lost 2 bases, with 11 bases spanning the gap. Written as DNA, the CDR3 is TGTGCCAGCAGTGACGGGGGGCCCACAGATACGCAGTATTTT. It is translated as CASSDGGPTDTQYF.

The CDR3: CASSQEADTQYF. CDR3 DNA: TGCGCCAGCAGTCAAGAGGCAGATACGCAGTATTTT. The rearrangement links TRBV23-1 to TRBJ2-3; D not certain. TRBV23-1 is an ORF for which the function is uncertain. The CDR3 consists of 12 residues. Trimming took off 2 bases at V and 4 bases at J, with 4 bases between the two ends.